This T cell receptor (beta chain) originates from a study of cytomegalovirus exposure and HLA in healthy donors. General observations from the study: Investigators reported around 150 TCR beta chains as tied to cytomegalovirus. In a later analysis, first-cohort TCR clusters were found to tend to co-occur in the 120 or so validation repertoires.

Turning to this clone: Antigen specificity is unknown.

Sequenced by immunoSEQ multiplex PCR; TCRdb stores in-frame clones only, minus some. The profile shows some 250,000 clones, around 90% of them singletons. Trimming cost V 0 bases and J 3 bases, with 11 bases left between them. Germline CDR1 GTSNPN, CDR2 SVGIG (reference sequence). The CDR3 runs to 15 residues. The source of this sequence is a woman between 18 and 30 years old in good health and CMV-seronegative. V usage is TRBV30 and J usage is TRBJ1-4; D call uncertain. The sequencing sample was made of PBMCs. CDR3 sequence reads: CAWSVGLAPNEKLFF. In nucleotides, the CDR3 is TGTGCCTGGAGTGTAGGTCTAGCCCCTAATGAAAAACTGTTTTTT.